A single sample is the source of the 12 T cell receptor beta chains below, sequenced in a study of cytomegalovirus exposure and HLA in healthy donors. Primers for the PCR totalled 60 Vbeta and 13 Jbeta. Profiling relied on immunoSEQ multiplex PCR, and the TCRdb table lists in-frame clones only, not all of them. Of approximately 140,000 clones listed, around 83% are singletons. The sample consisted of PBMCs. These receptors originate from a middle-aged man in good health and CMV-seronegative.

The chain carries TRBV9 and TRBJ1-2, with 9 bases lining up with TRBD1. CDR1 is SGDLS, CDR2 YYNGEE, per germline. V dropped 0 bases and J dropped 4; count of bases not matched to a gene: 7. The length of the CDR3 is 16 residues. For the CDR3, the DNA is TGTGCCAGCAGCGTAGGGGTGGGGACAGGGCCCTATGGCTACACCTTC. It encodes CASSVGVGTGPYGYTF.

The chain combines TRBV2 with TRBJ2-3; 10 nucleotides line up with TRBD2. Germline trimming cut 7 bases from V and 1 base from J; bases unmatched to any gene: 5. The length of the CDR3 is 15 residues. The germline CDR1 and CDR2 sequences are SNHLY and FYNNEI. CDR3 in DNA: TGTGCCAGCACCGCCACTAGCGGGGGCACAGATACGCAGTATTTT. The encoded protein is CASTATSGGTDTQYF.

This clone was detected a few times. This same CDR3 is encoded by further DNA sequences in the sample. The chain combines TRBV25-1 with TRBJ1-6; tentative D call: TRBD1 (6 bases). CDR1 is MGHDK, CDR2 SYGVNS, per germline. This CDR3 has 14 amino acids. Trimming pared 4 bases from V and 6 bases from J, leaving 10 bases between. CDR3 sequence: CASSGGTPNSPLHF. The CDR3, as DNA: TGTGCCAGCAGTGGGGGGACACCTAATTCACCCCTCCACTTT.

This clone was observed a single time. In DNA, the CDR3 is TGTGCCAGCAGTCTAGGGGACGAGCAGTACTTC. This codes for CASSLGDEQYF. The chain is built from TRBV7-9 and TRBJ2-7, with a weak D call TRBD1 (5 bases). Trimming shortened V by 6 bases and J by 5 bases, and 8 bases separated the two germline ends. This CDR3 comprises 11 residues. Per germline, CDR1 SEHNR and CDR2 FQNEAQ (reference sequence).

V is TRBV4-1 and J is TRBJ1-2; 7 bases align to TRBD1. V was clipped by 5 bases and J by 0 bases; unmatched bases: 9. The CDR3 has 16 residues. Germline V gene data show CDR1 as MGHRA and CDR2 as YSYEKL. The CDR3, as DNA: TGCGCCAGCAGCTTCGACAGGGTCTCCTCTAACTATGGCTACACCTTC. It is translated as CASSFDRVSSNYGYTF.

This chain joins TRBV18 and TRBJ2-5, with TRBD1 as a possible D gene (6 bases). This CDR3 is built from 12 residues. In germline, CDR1 is KGHSH, CDR2 LQKENI. V was clipped by 5 bases and J by 13 bases, with 17 bases between them. This chain's CDR3 is CASSSPGQSTYF. CDR3 DNA: TGTGCCAGCTCATCGCCGGGACAAAGTACGTACTTC.

This clone was seen a few times. The chain is built from TRBV6-1 and TRBJ2-5; perhaps TRBD2 as D (6 bases). Trimming removed 2 bases from V and 4 bases from J, with 17 bases in between. The CDR3 is made up of 16 amino acids. Germline V CDR1 and CDR2: MNHNS, SASEGT. DNA of the CDR3: TGTGCCAGCAGTGAAAAATACATGCCTAGCGTAGAGACCCAGTACTTC. It is translated as CASSEKYMPSVETQYF.

This clone was seen a few times. V and J are TRBV4-3 and TRBJ2-1; possibly TRBD2 for D (7 bases). The germline V and J ends were trimmed by 0 bases and 0 bases, with 21 bases remaining between them. The germline gives CDR1 LGHNA, CDR2 YSLEER. This CDR3 region has 20 residues. CDR3 sequence reads: CASSQDWEGGAKSSYNEQFF. Written as DNA, the CDR3 is TGCGCCAGCAGCCAAGATTGGGAAGGGGGGGCTAAGAGCTCCTACAATGAGCAGTTCTTC.

This chain uses TRBV5-1 with TRBJ1-6, with D possibly being TRBD1 (6 bases). The V end lost 4 bases, the J end lost 7 bases, and 15 bases lay between the germline ends. CDR1 is SGHRS and CDR2 is YFSETQ in the germline V gene. The CDR3 extends over 15 amino acids. The DNA for the CDR3 is TGCGCCAGCAGCCTACAGGGAATGGAAAATTCACCCCTCCACTTT. Encoded protein: CASSLQGMENSPLHF.

The chain recombines TRBV4-1 with TRBJ1-5; D possibly corresponds to TRBD1 (6 bases). V lost 0 bases to trimming and J lost 5 bases, with 8 bases between them. The CDR3 covers 14 residues. Germline CDR1 MGHRA, CDR2 YSYEKL. The CDR3 here is CASSQDWTDQPQHF. CDR3 in DNA: TGCGCCAGCAGCCAAGATTGGACAGATCAGCCCCAGCATTTT.

The V and J genes are TRBV30 and TRBJ2-5; TRBD2 matches at 11 bases. The germline CDR1 and CDR2 sequences are GTSNPN and SVGIG (reference sequence). This CDR3 spans 13 amino acids. The V segment lost 5 bases and the J segment 11 bases; nucleotides outside the gene matches: 10. Written as DNA, the CDR3 is TGTGCCTGGGACGCTAGCGGGGGGCGGGAGCAGTACTTC. It codes for CAWDASGGREQYF.

This chain links TRBV6-1 with TRBJ1-2; TRBD1 is a possible D gene (5 bases). Trimming removed 6 bases at V and 4 bases at J, with 18 bases between. Germline values: CDR1 MNHNS, CDR2 SASEGT. There are 15 residues in the CDR3. The CDR3 here is CASSWGREAPYGYTF. CDR3 coding DNA: TGTGCCAGCAGCTGGGGCAGGGAGGCTCCCTATGGCTACACCTTC.